The 10 T cell receptor beta chains presented below share a single source sample, sequenced in a study of cytomegalovirus exposure and HLA in healthy donors. PCR was performed using 60 Vbeta and 13 Jbeta primers. Sequencing was performed with immunoSEQ multiplex PCR; in TCRdb, only in-frame clones are kept and a portion is missing. The table has 100,000 or so clones, over 75% seen once; the top ten hold 4.5% to 6.5%. Specimen: PBMCs. All receptors derive from a middle-aged man in good health and CMV-seropositive.

In this sample, this clone turned up once. The chain uses TRBV5-4 and TRBJ1-3; 11 bases are a match to TRBD1. J lost 8 bases, V lost 4 bases, and 8 bases had no gene match. CDR1 SGHNT and CDR2 YYREEE come from the germline V gene (reference sequence). The CDR3 runs 15 residues. The CDR3 sequence: CASSPGTGGTDTIYF. In DNA form, the CDR3 reads TGTGCCAGCAGCCCGGGGACAGGGGGTACGGACACCATATATTTT.

This chain uses TRBV5-1 with TRBJ2-5; 12 bases are a match to TRBD2. The last part of the DNA fits TRBJ2-7 better; the J call may be wrong. In germline, CDR1 is SGHRS, CDR2 YFSETQ. The CDR3 is 15 residues long. The CDR3 sequence: CASSAGLAGPGEQYF. DNA of the CDR3: TGCGCCAGCAGCGCCGGACTAGCGGGGCCCGGCGAGCAGTACTTC.

The chain carries TRBV15 and TRBJ2-1; TRBD2 matches at 16 bases. V lost 9 bases, J lost 2 bases, and 7 bases stayed unmatched. Germline V lookup: CDR1 LNHNV, CDR2 YYDKDF (reference sequence). This CDR3 is built from 17 residues. The CDR3: CATKGTSGRVTYNEQFF. CDR3 nucleotides: TGTGCCACGAAAGGGACTAGCGGGAGGGTGACCTACAATGAGCAGTTCTTC.

The chain carries TRBV18 and TRBJ2-2; D is ambiguous. Trimming removed 0 bases at V and 5 bases at J, with 4 bases between. This CDR3 is 13 amino acids long. CDR1 and CDR2 (germline): KGHSH, LQKENI. The CDR3 nucleotides are TGTGCCAGCTCACCACCGAGTACCGGGGAGCTGTTTTTT. This sequence encodes CASSPPSTGELFF.

V and J are TRBV5-1 and TRBJ1-1; D gene uncertain. There are 14 residues in the CDR3. Germline V gives CDR1 SGHRS, CDR2 YFSETQ. V was cut by 1 base and J by 2 bases, with 9 bases left in between. The CDR3 here is CASSLSPGNTEAFF. CDR3 in DNA: TGCGCCAGCAGCTTGTCTCCGGGAAACACTGAAGCTTTCTTT. The entire variable domain, with the rest obtained from reference TRBV5-1 and TRBJ1-1, is as follows: KAGVTQTPRYLIKTRGQQVTLSCSPISGHRSVSWYQQTPGQGLQFLFEYFSETQRNKGNFPGRFSGRQFSNSRSEMNVSTLELGDSALYLCASSLSPGNTEAFFGQGTRLTVV.

The CDR3 protein is CSATGVYEQYF. DNA for the CDR3: TGCAGTGCGACAGGGGTTTACGAGCAGTACTTC. This chain joins TRBV20-1 and TRBJ2-7; TRBD1 matches at 8 bases. V shed 6 bases and J 4 bases; nucleotides not matched to a gene: 2. The V gene's germline CDR1 is DFQATT and CDR2 SNEGSKA (reference sequence). This CDR3 has 11 residues.

The CDR3 DNA follows: TGTGCCAGCAGGGGTGGGACAGGGGGCTCGGCTGAGCAGTTCTTC. Residues: CASRGGTGGSAEQFF. The chain is built from TRBV6-1 and TRBJ2-1; 12 bases line up with TRBD1. The ends lost 6 bases at V and 9 bases at J; junction bases unmatched: 9. CDR1 is MNHNS and CDR2 is SASEGT in the germline V gene. This CDR3 contains 15 residues.

This clone appeared once. This chain joins TRBV5-1 and TRBJ2-3; D call uncertain. Germline lookup yields CDR1 SGHRS and CDR2 YFSETQ. Trimming cost V 4 bases and J 1 base, with 10 bases left between them. CDR3 length: 14 residues. The CDR3 region has the DNA TGCGCCAGCAGCCTAGGTTCTGGCACAGATACGCAGTATTTT. This translates into CASSLGSGTDTQYF.

V and J are TRBV14 and TRBJ2-3, with unresolved D. Germline loops: CDR1 SGHDN, CDR2 FVKESK. V lost 0 bases and J lost 11, with 9 bases in between. The CDR3 has 12 amino acids. DNA of the CDR3: TGTGCCAGCAGCCAAGATCGACTGATGCAGTATTTT. As protein: CASSQDRLMQYF.

The chain joins TRBV2 to TRBJ2-4; D perhaps matches TRBD1 (6 bases). The CDR3 spans 16 residues. The V gene's germline CDR1 is SNHLY and CDR2 FYNNEI. Trimming cost V 7 bases and J 2 bases, with 18 bases left between them. DNA for the CDR3: TGTGCCAGCACCGCAGGTACAGGGTGGACCAAAAACATTCAGTACTTC. Its translation is CASTAGTGWTKNIQYF.